This TCR beta chain was captured by sequencing in a study of cytomegalovirus exposure and HLA in healthy donors. About the research overall: Clustering assigned about 76% of the roughly 430 genotyped donors to the Caucasian-associated ancestry cluster.

This clone was detected only a few times. Its antigen remains unknown. PCR used 60 Vbeta primers and 13 Jbeta primers. The protocol was immunoSEQ multiplex PCR, while the TCRdb copy is restricted to in-frame clones and leaves out a portion. Of 95,000 to 100,000 clones detected, roughly 70% appear once; the ten largest clones hold over 9.5%. The germline gives CDR1 GTSNPN, CDR2 SVGIG (reference sequence). J lost 3 bases, V lost 2 bases, and 5 bases had no gene match. The CDR3 length is 14 residues. Each donor was healthy, and each was a bone marrow donor. Study-level findings and limits: Using a false discovery rate of 0.05, a later analysis showed that approximately 17,000 TCR beta sequences were associated with HLA alleles.

The V and J genes are TRBV30 and TRBJ2-7; TRBD1 matches 9 bases. The sequence was obtained from a man over 45 in good health and CMV-seronegative. Source material: PBMCs. In DNA, the CDR3 is TGTGCCTGGAGTTTACAGGGGGCTCTCTACGAGCAGTACTTC. This codes for CAWSLQGALYEQYF. Looking up the rest from reference TRBV30 and TRBJ2-7 gives the full variable domain: SQTIHQWPATLVQPVGSPLSLECTVEGTSNPNLYWYRQAAGRGLQLLFYSVGIGQISSEVPQNLSASRPQDRQFILSSKKLLLSDSGFYLCAWSLQGALYEQYFGPGTRLTVT.